The 18 T cell receptor beta chains given below trace back to one sample, sequenced in a study of blood T cell repertoires in COVID-19. Measured with immunoSEQ multiplex PCR; TCRdb has only the in-frame clones, and not every one. The table lists about 250,000 clones, about 87% of them singletons, with approximately 3% in the top ten. The sequenced material came from PBMCs or T cells enriched from blood (not recorded which). All receptors derive from a woman aged 45 to 65 who had recovered from COVID-19.

The rearrangement joins TRBV23-1 to TRBJ1-5; 9 positions match TRBD1. TRBV23-1 is reported as an ORF; its role is uncertain. The ends lost 2 bases at V and 3 bases at J; junction bases unmatched: 5. The CDR3 contains 16 residues. DNA for the CDR3: TGCGCCAGCAGTCAACGGGACAGGGAAAACAATCAGCCCCAGCATTTT. It specifies CASSQRDRENNQPQHF.

The chain links TRBV19 to TRBJ1-5; 11 bases fit TRBD1. After removal of 9 bases from V and 10 bases from J, the junction contained 8 bases not matched to a gene. The CDR3 spans 13 residues. Germline CDR1 and CDR2: LNHDA and SQIVND (reference sequence). The DNA for the CDR3 is TGTGCCAGCAGACGGACAGGGGGCGATCCCCAGCATTTT. Protein sequence: CASRRTGGDPQHF.

V is TRBV30 and J is TRBJ1-4, with D unresolved. This CDR3 comprises 12 residues. The V gene's germline CDR1 is GTSNPN and CDR2 SVGIG (reference sequence). V was shortened by 2 bases and J by 8 bases, with 9 bases between the two germline ends. The CDR3 loop is CAWSSRGEKLFF. DNA of the CDR3: TGTGCCTGGAGTTCCCGAGGGGAAAAACTGTTTTTT.

The genes are TRBV6-5 and TRBJ1-2; 7 bases are a match to TRBD1. The CDR3 length is 16 residues. The ends lost 4 bases at V and 0 bases at J; junction bases unmatched: 8. Germline CDR1 reads MNHEY; CDR2 reads SVGAGI. DNA for the CDR3: TGTGCCAGCAGTTTCTTCTCCGGGACAGCTAACTATGGCTACACCTTC. This translates into CASSFFSGTANYGYTF.

V usage is TRBV20-1 and J usage is TRBJ1-2; no definite D call. V lost 0 bases, J lost 5 bases, and 4 bases lay in between. From germline, CDR1 is DFQATT and CDR2 SNEGSKA (reference sequence). This CDR3 is 11 amino acids long. CDR3 DNA: TGCAGTGCTAGAGATCTATATGGCTACACCTTC. This sequence encodes CSARDLYGYTF.

This rearrangement joins TRBV7-8 to TRBJ2-3, with 9 bases fitting TRBD2. CDR3 length equals 16 residues. With 5 bases clipped from V and 3 bases from J, the junction kept 9 bases outside the gene matches. Germline CDR1 reads SGHVS; CDR2 reads FQNEAQ. The CDR3 nucleotides read TGTGCCAGCAGCACTAGGGCGGGAGGGGGAACAGATACGCAGTATTTT. It is translated as CASSTRAGGGTDTQYF.

The rearrangement joins TRBV18 to TRBJ1-4; 7 bases align to TRBD1. The germline V gene encodes CDR1 KGHSH and CDR2 LQKENI. The CDR3 length is 14 residues. Unmatched junction bases numbered 5, after V lost 3 bases and J lost 7 bases. The chain's CDR3 is CASSPQPGGEKLFF. The CDR3 DNA follows: TGTGCCAGCTCACCCCAGCCAGGGGGTGAAAAACTGTTTTTT.

This chain connects TRBV20-1 to TRBJ2-7; no definite D call. The CDR3 is made up of 11 amino acids. V lost 6 bases and J 1 base, leaving 7 bases between the germline ends. CDR1 and CDR2 (germline): DFQATT, SNEGSKA (reference sequence). The CDR3 DNA reads TGCAGTGCCCAGGCGTCCTACGAGCAGTACTTC. It translates to CSAQASYEQYF.

V gene TRBV28 combines with J gene TRBJ2-1, with TRBD2 matching 12 bases. The CDR3 covers 20 residues. Germline V gives CDR1 MDHEN, CDR2 SYDVKM. V was pared by 2 bases and J by 7 bases, with 18 bases of the junction left unmatched. The DNA of the CDR3 is TGTGCCAGCAGTTTAAGTCGTGGTAGGGCTAGCGGGAGGGCCAGGAATGAGCAGTTCTTC. Amino acids: CASSLSRGRASGRARNEQFF.

This sequence joins TRBV19 and TRBJ2-7; 7 bases align to TRBD2. CDR3 length equals 16 residues. CDR1 and CDR2 (germline): LNHDA, SQIVND (reference sequence). Germline trimming cut 4 bases from V and 6 bases from J; bases unmatched to any gene: 15. CDR3 in amino acids: CASSKSGLPDFSEQYF. The DNA of the CDR3 is TGTGCCAGTAGTAAGTCGGGACTACCCGACTTTAGCGAGCAGTACTTC.

The chain uses TRBV5-1 and TRBJ2-3; TRBD1 is a possible D gene (5 bases). Germline CDR1 is SGHRS and CDR2 is YFSETQ. There are 14 residues in the CDR3. The V and J ends lost 0 bases and 4 bases respectively, with 9 bases between them. CDR3 amino acids: CASSLVDSPDTQYF. For the CDR3, the DNA is TGCGCCAGCAGCTTGGTAGACAGTCCAGATACGCAGTATTTT.

The DNA of the CDR3 is TGTGCCAGCAGCGAGGGGGGGAGCTCCTACAATGAGCAGTTCTTC. Amino acids: CASSEGGSSYNEQFF. The rearrangement links TRBV11-3 to TRBJ2-1, with D possibly matching TRBD2 (7 bases). The germline V gene encodes CDR1 SGHNT and CDR2 YENEEA. This CDR3 comprises 15 residues. Trimming left V 5 bases short and J 0 bases short, with 11 bases between.

In its sample, this clone was seen once. V and J are TRBV28 and TRBJ2-3, with D possibly matching TRBD2 (5 bases). This CDR3 spans 12 amino acids. V lost 5 bases, J lost 6 bases, and 9 bases lay in between. Germline CDR1 and CDR2: MDHEN and SYDVKM. The CDR3 bases are TGTGCCAGCAGTCGGGGATGGGATACGCAGTATTTT. It specifies CASSRGWDTQYF.

J is TRBJ1-2 and V is TRBV5-1; D might be TRBD1 (5 bases). Trimming removed 2 bases at V and 4 bases at J, with 15 bases between. The CDR3 sequence is 15 residues long. The germline gives CDR1 SGHRS, CDR2 YFSETQ. CDR3 loop: CASSFDSKGTYGYTF. The DNA for the CDR3 is TGCGCCAGCAGCTTCGACAGTAAGGGTACCTATGGCTACACCTTC.

The rearrangement joins TRBV7-2 to TRBJ2-5, with 9 bases that match TRBD2. CDR3 size: 14 residues. CDR1 and CDR2 (germline): SGHTA, FQGNSA. Losses at the gene ends were 5 bases for V and 6 bases for J; bases not matched to a gene: 7. CDR3 nucleotide sequence: TGTGCCAGCAGCGCCGGGACTAGCACTCAGACCCAGTACTTC. It encodes CASSAGTSTQTQYF. The variable domain in full, with the rest retrieved from reference TRBV7-2 and TRBJ2-5, is GAGVSQSPSNKVTEKGKDVELRCDPISGHTALYWYRQSLGQGLEFLIYFQGNSAPDKSGLPSDRFSAERTGGSVSTLTIQRTQQEDSAVYLCASSAGTSTQTQYFGPGTRLLVL.

The chain is built from TRBV7-2 and TRBJ2-7, with TRBD2 identical over 8 bases. The germline V gene encodes CDR1 SGHTA and CDR2 FQGNSA. The CDR3 is made up of 13 amino acids. The trim removed 5 bases at V and 4 bases at J, leaving 4 bases unmatched. Written as DNA, the CDR3 is TGTGCCAGCAGCAACCGACTAGCGTACGAGCAGTACTTC. It is translated as CASSNRLAYEQYF.

Only one count was recorded for this clone. The CDR3 protein is CASSPGIGSYEQYF. The CDR3 DNA reads TGTGCCAGCAGTCCCGGGATCGGCTCCTACGAGCAGTACTTC. The chain links TRBV27 to TRBJ2-7; TRBD2 is a possible D gene (5 bases). This CDR3 is 14 amino acids long. V was trimmed by 5 bases and J by 0 bases, leaving 11 bases between them. The germline gives CDR1 MNHEY, CDR2 SMNVEV (reference sequence).

The genes are TRBV2 and TRBJ1-4; D not resolved. V was shortened by 2 bases and J by 5 bases, with 6 bases between the two germline ends. Germline V gene data show CDR1 as SNHLY and CDR2 as FYNNEI. The CDR3 sequence is 13 residues long. DNA of the CDR3: TGTGCCAGCAGTGAACAGTGGAATGAAAAACTGTTTTTT. Translation gives CASSEQWNEKLFF.